This TCR beta chain appears in the sequencing data of a study of T cell responses to AZD1222 COVID-19 vaccine. Study observations and caveats: Every sample of the repertoires postdated the peak T cell response. The sample set comprised mostly white British donors with more females, and clonal diversity was possibly underestimated. A rise in Spike-specific TCR breadth and depth followed two AZD1222 doses.

A remark on this clone: The antigen is unknown.

Clones were sequenced by immunoSEQ multiplex PCR, and TCRdb holds only the in-frame ones, with some missing. The table shows 100,000 to 140,000 clones, with 89% occurring only once. This CDR3 region has 12 residues. CDR1 is LNHNV and CDR2 is YYDKDF in the germline V gene (reference sequence). The V end lost 3 bases, the J end lost 9 bases, and 9 bases lay between the germline ends. Source: peripheral blood, taken on day 0 of AZD1222 vaccination. This chain uses TRBV15 with TRBJ2-1; D ambiguous. The origin of this receptor is an adult in good health. CDR3 residues: CATSSVDGEQFF. The CDR3 DNA follows: TGTGCCACCAGCAGTGTCGATGGTGAGCAGTTCTTC.